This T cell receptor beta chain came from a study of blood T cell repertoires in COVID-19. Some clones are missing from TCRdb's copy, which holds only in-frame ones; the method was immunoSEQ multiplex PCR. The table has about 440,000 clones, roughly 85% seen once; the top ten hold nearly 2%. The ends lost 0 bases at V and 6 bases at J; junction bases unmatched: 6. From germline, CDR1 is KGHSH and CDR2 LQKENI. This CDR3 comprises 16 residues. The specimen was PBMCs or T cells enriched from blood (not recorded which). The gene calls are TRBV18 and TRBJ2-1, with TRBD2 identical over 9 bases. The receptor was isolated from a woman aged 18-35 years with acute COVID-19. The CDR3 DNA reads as TGTGCCAGCTCACCACCGACGGCTAGCGGGACCAATGAGCAGTTCTTC. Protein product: CASSPPTASGTNEQFF.